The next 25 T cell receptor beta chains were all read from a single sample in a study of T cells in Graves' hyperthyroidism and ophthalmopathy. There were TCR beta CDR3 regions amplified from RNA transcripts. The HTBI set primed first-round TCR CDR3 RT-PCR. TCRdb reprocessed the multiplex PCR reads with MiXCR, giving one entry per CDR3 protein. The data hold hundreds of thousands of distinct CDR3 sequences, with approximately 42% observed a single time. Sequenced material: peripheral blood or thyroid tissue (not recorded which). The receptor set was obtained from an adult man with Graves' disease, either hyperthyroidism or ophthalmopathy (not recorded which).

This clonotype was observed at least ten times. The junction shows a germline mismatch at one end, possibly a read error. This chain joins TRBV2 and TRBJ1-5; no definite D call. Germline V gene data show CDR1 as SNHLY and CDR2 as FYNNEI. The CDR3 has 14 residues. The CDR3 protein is CASSDVGSTQPQHF. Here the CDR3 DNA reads TGTGCCAGCAGTGACGTGGGGAGCACTCAGCCCCAGCATTTT.

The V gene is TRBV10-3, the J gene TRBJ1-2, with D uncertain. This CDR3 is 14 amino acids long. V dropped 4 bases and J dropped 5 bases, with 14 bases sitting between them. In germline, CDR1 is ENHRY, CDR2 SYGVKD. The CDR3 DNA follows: TGTGCCATCAGTGGAGAGTACGAGACGTATGGCTACACCTTC. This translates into CAISGEYETYGYTF.

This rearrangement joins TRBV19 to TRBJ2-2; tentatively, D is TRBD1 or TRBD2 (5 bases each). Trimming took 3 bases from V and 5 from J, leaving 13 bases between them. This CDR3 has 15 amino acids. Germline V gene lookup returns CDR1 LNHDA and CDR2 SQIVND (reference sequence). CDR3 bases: TGTGCCAGTAGTATTAGTTGGGGGAGTACCGGGGAGCTGTTTTTT. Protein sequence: CASSISWGSTGELFF.

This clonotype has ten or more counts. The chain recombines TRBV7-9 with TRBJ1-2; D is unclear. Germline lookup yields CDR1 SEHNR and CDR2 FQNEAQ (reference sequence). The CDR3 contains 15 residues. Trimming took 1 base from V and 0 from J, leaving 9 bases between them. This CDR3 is CASSLGPQANYGYTF. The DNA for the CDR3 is TGTGCCAGCAGCTTAGGGCCTCAAGCTAACTATGGCTACACCTTC.

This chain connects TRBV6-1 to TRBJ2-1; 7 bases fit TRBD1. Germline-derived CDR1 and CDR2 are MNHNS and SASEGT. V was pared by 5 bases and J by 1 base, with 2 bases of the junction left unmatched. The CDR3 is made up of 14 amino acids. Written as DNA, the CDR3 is TGTGCCAGCAGTACAGGGGTATCCTACAATGAGCAGTTCTTC. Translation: CASSTGVSYNEQFF.

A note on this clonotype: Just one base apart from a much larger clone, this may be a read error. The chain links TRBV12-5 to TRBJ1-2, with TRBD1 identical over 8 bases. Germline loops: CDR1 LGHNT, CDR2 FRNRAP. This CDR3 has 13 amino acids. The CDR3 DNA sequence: TGTGCCAGCAGCGGACAGGGACGGCGGGGCTGCACCTTC. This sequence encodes CASSGQGRRGCTF.

The CDR3 DNA sequence: TGTGCCAGCAGTCCGCTCGGTCAGGAGGCGAATGGCTACACCTTC. Translated, it gives CASSPLGQEANGYTF. This sequence joins TRBV12-3 or TRBV12-4 and TRBJ1-2; D not certain. Trimming took off 5 bases at V and 6 bases at J, with 19 bases between the two ends. CDR3 length equals 15 residues.

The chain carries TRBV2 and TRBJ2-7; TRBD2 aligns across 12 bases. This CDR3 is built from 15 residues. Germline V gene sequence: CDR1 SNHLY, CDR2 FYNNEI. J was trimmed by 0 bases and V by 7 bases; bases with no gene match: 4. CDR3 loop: CASIPTSGSSYEQYF. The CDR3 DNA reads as TGTGCCAGCATTCCGACTAGCGGGAGCTCCTACGAGCAGTACTTC. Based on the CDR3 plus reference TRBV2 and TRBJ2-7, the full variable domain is EPEVTQTPSHQVTQMGQEVILRCVPISNHLYFYWYRQILGQKVEFLVSFYNNEISEKSEIFDDQFSVERPDGSNFTLKIRSTKLEDSAMYFCASIPTSGSSYEQYFGPGTRLTVT.

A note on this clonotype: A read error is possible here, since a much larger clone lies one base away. For the CDR3, the DNA is TGTGCCAGCAGCTTAGTGAGGCAGACAACTAATGAAAAACTGTTTTTT. This translates into CASSLVRQTTNEKLFF. This chain connects TRBV7-2 to TRBJ1-4; D is ambiguous. The CDR3 loop spans 16 amino acids. Trimming cost V 1 base and J 0 bases, with 9 bases left between them. Germline loops: CDR1 SGHTA, CDR2 FQGNSA.

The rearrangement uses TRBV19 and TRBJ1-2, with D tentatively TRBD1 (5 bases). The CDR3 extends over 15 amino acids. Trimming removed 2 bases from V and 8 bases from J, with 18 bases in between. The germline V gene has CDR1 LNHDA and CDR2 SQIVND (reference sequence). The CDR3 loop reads CASSIWGRYYDGYTF. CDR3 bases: TGTGCCAGTAGTATATGGGGACGCTATTACGACGGCTACACCTTC.

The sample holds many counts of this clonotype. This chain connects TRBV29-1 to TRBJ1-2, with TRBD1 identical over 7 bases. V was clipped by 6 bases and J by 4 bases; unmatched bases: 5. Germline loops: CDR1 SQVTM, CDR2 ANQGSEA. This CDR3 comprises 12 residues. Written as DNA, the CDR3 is TGCAGCGTCGATGACAGGGCCTATGGCTACACCTTC. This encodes CSVDDRAYGYTF. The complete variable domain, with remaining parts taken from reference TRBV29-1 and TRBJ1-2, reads SAVISQKPSRDICQRGTSLTIQCQVDSQVTMMFWYRQQPGQSLTLIATANQGSEATYESGFVIDKFPISRPNLTFSTLTVSNMSPEDSSIYLCSVDDRAYGYTFGSGTRLTVV.

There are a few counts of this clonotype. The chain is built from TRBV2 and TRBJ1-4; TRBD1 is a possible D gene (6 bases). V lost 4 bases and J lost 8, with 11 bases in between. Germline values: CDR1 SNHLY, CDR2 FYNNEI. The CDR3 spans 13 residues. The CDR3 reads CASSGQVREKLFF. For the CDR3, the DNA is TGTGCCAGCAGTGGACAGGTTAGGGAAAAACTGTTTTTT.

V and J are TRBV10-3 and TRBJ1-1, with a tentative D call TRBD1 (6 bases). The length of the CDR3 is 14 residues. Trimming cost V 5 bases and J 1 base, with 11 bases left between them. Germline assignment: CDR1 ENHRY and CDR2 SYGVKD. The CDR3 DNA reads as TGTGCCATCAGTAGGGCAGGGGAGAACACTGAAGCTTTCTTT. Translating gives CAISRAGENTEAFF.

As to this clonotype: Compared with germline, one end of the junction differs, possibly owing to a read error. Here the CDR3 DNA reads TGTGCCAGCACCCAAGGTACCGCAGGGTACTTC. Translation: CASTQGTAGYF. The chain couples TRBV14 to TRBJ2-7, with D hard to call. The CDR3 sequence is 11 residues long. Looked up from germline, CDR1 is SGHDN and CDR2 is FVKESK.

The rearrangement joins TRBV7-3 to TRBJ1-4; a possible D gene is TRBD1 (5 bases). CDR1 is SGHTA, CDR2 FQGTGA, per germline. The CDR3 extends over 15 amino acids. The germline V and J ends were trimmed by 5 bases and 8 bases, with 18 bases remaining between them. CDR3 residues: CASSVEGAPGEKLFF. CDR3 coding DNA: TGTGCCAGCAGCGTTGAAGGGGCGCCGGGGGAAAAACTGTTTTTT.

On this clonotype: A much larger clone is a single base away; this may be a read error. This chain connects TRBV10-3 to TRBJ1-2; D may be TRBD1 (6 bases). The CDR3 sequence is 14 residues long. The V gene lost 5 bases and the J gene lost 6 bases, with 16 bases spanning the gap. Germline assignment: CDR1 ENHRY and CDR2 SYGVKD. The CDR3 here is CAISLVAGADGYTF. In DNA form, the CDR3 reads TGTGCCATCAGTTTAGTGGCGGGGGCAGATGGCTACACCTTC.

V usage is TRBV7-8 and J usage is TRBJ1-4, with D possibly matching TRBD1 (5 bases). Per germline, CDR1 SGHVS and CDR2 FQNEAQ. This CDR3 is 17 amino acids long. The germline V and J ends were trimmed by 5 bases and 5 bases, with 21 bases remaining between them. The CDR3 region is CASSTSPGARINEKLFF. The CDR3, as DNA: TGTGCCAGCAGCACTTCTCCCGGGGCCAGAATAAATGAAAAACTGTTTTTT.

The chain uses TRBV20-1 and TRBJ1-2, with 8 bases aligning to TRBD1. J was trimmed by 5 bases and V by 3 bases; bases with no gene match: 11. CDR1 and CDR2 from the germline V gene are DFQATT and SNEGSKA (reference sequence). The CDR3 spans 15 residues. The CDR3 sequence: CSASPLLTGGYGYTF. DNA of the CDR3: TGCAGTGCTAGCCCCCTCCTTACAGGGGGATATGGCTACACCTTC.

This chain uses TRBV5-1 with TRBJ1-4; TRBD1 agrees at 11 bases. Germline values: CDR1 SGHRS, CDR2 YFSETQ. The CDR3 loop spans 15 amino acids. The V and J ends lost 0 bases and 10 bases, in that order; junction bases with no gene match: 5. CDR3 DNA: TGCGCCAGCAGCTTGGATGGGACAGGGGGAGGAAAACTGTTTTTT. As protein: CASSLDGTGGGKLFF.

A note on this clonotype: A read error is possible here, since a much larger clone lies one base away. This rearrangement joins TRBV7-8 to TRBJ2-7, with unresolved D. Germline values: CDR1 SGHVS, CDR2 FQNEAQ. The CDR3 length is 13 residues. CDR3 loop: CASSFFASYEQCF. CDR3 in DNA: TGTGCCAGCAGCTTCTTCGCCTCCTACGAGCAGTGCTTC.

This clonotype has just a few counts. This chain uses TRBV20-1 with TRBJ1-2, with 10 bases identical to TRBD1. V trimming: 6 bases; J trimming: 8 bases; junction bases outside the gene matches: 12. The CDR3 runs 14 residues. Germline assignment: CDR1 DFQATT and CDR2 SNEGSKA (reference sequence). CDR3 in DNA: TGCAGTGCCGACCCGCCCGGGACAGGGGAAGGCTACACCTTC. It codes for CSADPPGTGEGYTF.

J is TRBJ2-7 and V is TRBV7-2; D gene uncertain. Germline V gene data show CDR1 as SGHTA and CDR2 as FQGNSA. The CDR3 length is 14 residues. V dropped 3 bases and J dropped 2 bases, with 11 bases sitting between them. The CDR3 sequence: CASSLMVAAYEQYF. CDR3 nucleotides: TGTGCCAGCAGCTTGATGGTAGCCGCCTACGAGCAGTACTTC.

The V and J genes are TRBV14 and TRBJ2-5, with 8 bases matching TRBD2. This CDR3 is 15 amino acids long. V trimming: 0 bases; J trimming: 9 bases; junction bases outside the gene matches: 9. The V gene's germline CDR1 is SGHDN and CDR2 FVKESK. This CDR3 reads CASSQDSASGLAQYF. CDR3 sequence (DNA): TGTGCCAGCAGCCAAGATTCGGCTAGCGGGTTGGCCCAGTACTTC.

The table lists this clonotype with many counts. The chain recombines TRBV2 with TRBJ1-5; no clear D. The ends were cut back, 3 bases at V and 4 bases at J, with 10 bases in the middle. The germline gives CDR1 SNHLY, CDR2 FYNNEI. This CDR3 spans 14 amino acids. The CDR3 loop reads CASSDGGVNQPQHF. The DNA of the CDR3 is TGTGCCAGCAGTGATGGTGGGGTGAATCAGCCCCAGCATTTT. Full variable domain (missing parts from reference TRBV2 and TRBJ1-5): EPEVTQTPSHQVTQMGQEVILRCVPISNHLYFYWYRQILGQKVEFLVSFYNNEISEKSEIFDDQFSVERPDGSNFTLKIRSTKLEDSAMYFCASSDGGVNQPQHFGDGTRLSIL.

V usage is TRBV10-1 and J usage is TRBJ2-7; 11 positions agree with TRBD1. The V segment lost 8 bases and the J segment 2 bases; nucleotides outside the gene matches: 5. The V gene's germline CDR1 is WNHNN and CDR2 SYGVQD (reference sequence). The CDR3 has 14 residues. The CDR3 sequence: CASVGTGGAYEQYF. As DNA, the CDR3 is TGCGCCAGCGTTGGGACAGGGGGAGCCTACGAGCAGTACTTC.